The 28 T cell receptor beta chains below were found in one sample sequenced in a study of blood T cell repertoires in COVID-19. TCRdb's copy holds only in-frame clones and misses some; the assay was immunoSEQ multiplex PCR. Seen here are some 77,000 clones, 81% observed once, and the top ten hold 20% to 25%. The sequencing input was peripheral blood. The receptors were sampled from a woman between 65 and 79 years old with acute or convalescent COVID-19.

The rearrangement links TRBV28 to TRBJ2-7; D gene unclear. V lost 5 bases, J lost 2 bases, and 19 bases lay in between. Germline loops: CDR1 MDHEN, CDR2 SYDVKM. This CDR3 region has 16 residues. The CDR3 DNA is TGTGCCAGCAGTGTTAACTCTAAATCTTATGCCTACGAGCAGTACTTC. It yields the protein CASSVNSKSYAYEQYF.

V and J are TRBV25-1 and TRBJ1-6; 8 bases agree with TRBD1. Per the germline V gene, CDR1 is MGHDK and CDR2 is SYGVNS. There are 16 residues in the CDR3. The ends lost 9 bases at V and 7 bases at J; junction bases unmatched: 14. The CDR3 protein is CASSTRNGQGNSPLHF. In DNA form, the CDR3 reads TGTGCCAGTTCAACTCGGAACGGACAGGGCAATTCACCCCTCCACTTT.

This chain uses TRBV4-2 with TRBJ2-7, with 10 bases fitting TRBD1. Trimming cost V 1 base and J 6 bases; bases outside gene matches: 21. This CDR3 has 20 residues. The germline CDR1 and CDR2 sequences are LGHNA and YNFKEQ. The CDR3 reads CASSQVWGTGAGGFVGEQYF. The CDR3, as DNA: TGTGCCAGCAGCCAAGTGTGGGGGACAGGGGCCGGTGGATTTGTGGGCGAGCAGTACTTC.

V usage is TRBV28 and J usage is TRBJ2-5; weak D call: TRBD2 (5 bases). Germline assignment: CDR1 MDHEN and CDR2 SYDVKM. V was pared by 6 bases and J by 5 bases, with 13 bases between. The CDR3 has 13 residues. CDR3 in amino acids: CASRERAPETQYF. Written as DNA, the CDR3 is TGTGCCAGCAGGGAGAGGGCTCCGGAGACCCAGTACTTC.

The chain is built from TRBV5-1 and TRBJ1-6, with 7 bases fitting TRBD1. The CDR3 has 15 amino acids. Germline CDR1 reads SGHRS; CDR2 reads YFSETQ. V trimming: 4 bases; J trimming: 8 bases; junction bases outside the gene matches: 9. The CDR3 region has the DNA TGCGCCAGCAGCCCGACTGGGACAGAGGATTCACCCCTCCACTTT. Protein sequence: CASSPTGTEDSPLHF.

This sequence joins TRBV14 and TRBJ2-7, with 7 bases that match TRBD2. The V segment lost 0 bases and the J segment 6 bases; nucleotides outside the gene matches: 8. The germline V gene has CDR1 SGHDN and CDR2 FVKESK. This CDR3 spans 15 amino acids. The CDR3 DNA sequence: TGTGCCAGCAGCCAAGAACTCAGGTCTAGCGGCGAGCAGTACTTC. This gives the protein CASSQELRSSGEQYF.

The gene calls are TRBV2 and TRBJ2-3; 10 nucleotides agree with TRBD2. V lost 6 bases, J lost 4 bases, and 4 bases stayed unmatched. The CDR3 has 14 amino acids. Germline loops: CDR1 SNHLY, CDR2 FYNNEI. CDR3 residues: CASSGTSESDTQYF. The CDR3, as DNA: TGTGCCAGCAGCGGGACTAGCGAGTCAGATACGCAGTATTTT.

There are a few counts of this clone. This chain links TRBV28 with TRBJ2-2, with TRBD2 identical over 7 bases. This CDR3 comprises 17 residues. CDR1 is MDHEN, CDR2 SYDVKM, per germline. V lost 5 bases, J lost 1 base, and 10 bases stayed unmatched. The CDR3 coding sequence is TGTGCCAGCAGTCCGGGAGGAGTCGCGGGGAACACCGGGGAGCTGTTTTTT. Residues: CASSPGGVAGNTGELFF.

The chain employs TRBV9 and TRBJ2-2; 9 bases are a match to TRBD2. Germline assignment: CDR1 SGDLS and CDR2 YYNGEE. This CDR3 has 15 amino acids. With V trimmed by 8 bases and J by 1 base, 6 bases remained unmatched. In nucleotides, the CDR3 is TGTGCCAGTTCTCTTAGCGGGGGGAACACCGGGGAGCTGTTTTTT. Translating it yields CASSLSGGNTGELFF.

This clone was seen only a few times. The CDR3 DNA follows: TGTGCCAGCAGCGTAGGTGGGCAGAACTATGGCTACACCTTC. It translates to CASSVGGQNYGYTF. The V and J genes are TRBV9 and TRBJ1-2; D is uncertain. Trimming left V 0 bases short and J 2 bases short, with 8 bases between. CDR1 is SGDLS, CDR2 YYNGEE, per germline. The CDR3 contains 14 residues.

V is TRBV27 and J is TRBJ1-2, with TRBD1 matching 8 bases. The CDR3 sequence is 14 residues long. Germline V gene data show CDR1 as MNHEY and CDR2 as SMNVEV (reference sequence). Losses at the gene ends were 2 bases for V and 5 bases for J; bases not matched to a gene: 4. The CDR3 sequence is CASSLNRGEYGYTF. CDR3 nucleotides: TGTGCCAGCAGTTTAAACAGGGGGGAGTATGGCTACACCTTC.

J is TRBJ1-4 and V is TRBV25-1, with D unresolved. Trimming left V 6 bases short and J 13 bases short, with 12 bases between. CDR1 is MGHDK and CDR2 is SYGVNS in the germline V gene. This CDR3 has 11 residues. As DNA, the CDR3 is TGTGCCAGCAGGGCTTGGGGAGGACTGTTTTTT. Amino acids: CASRAWGGLFF.

The V call is TRBV11-3, the J call TRBJ1-1; D is unresolved. Trimming pared 5 bases from V and 1 base from J, leaving 11 bases between. Germline CDR1 is SGHNT and CDR2 is YENEEA. This CDR3 has 14 amino acids. The CDR3 protein is CASSPGSKNTEAFF. The CDR3 DNA reads TGTGCCAGCAGCCCAGGTTCAAAGAACACTGAAGCTTTCTTT.

V gene TRBV11-2 combines with J gene TRBJ2-1; no reliable D call. Looked up from germline, CDR1 is SGHAT and CDR2 is FQNNGV. With 3 bases removed from V and 9 bases from J, the gap between germline ends came to 9 bases. The CDR3 is made up of 12 amino acids. The CDR3 DNA sequence: TGTGCCAGCAGCTTTTTCCGTCCTGAGCAGTTCTTC. It is translated as CASSFFRPEQFF.

This clone was seen just once. The chain recombines TRBV7-9 with TRBJ2-2; D is possibly TRBD2 (5 bases). V was clipped by 8 bases and J by 7 bases, with 20 bases between them. This CDR3 is built from 15 residues. Germline CDR1 and CDR2: SEHNR and FQNEAQ (reference sequence). CDR3 amino acids: CASRKIEGMGGELFF. CDR3 DNA: TGTGCCAGCCGCAAGATAGAGGGCATGGGCGGGGAGCTGTTTTTT. Variable domain in full (rest from reference TRBV7-9 and TRBJ2-2): DTGVSQNPRHKITKRGQNVTFRCDPISEHNRLYWYRQTLGQGPEFLTYFQNEAQLEKSRLLSDRFSAERPKGSFSTLEIQRTEQGDSAMYLCASRKIEGMGGELFFGEGSRLTVL.

The chain joins TRBV15 to TRBJ2-7, with TRBD1 as a possible D gene (6 bases). V lost 1 base and J 2 bases, leaving 12 bases between the germline ends. The germline V gene has CDR1 LNHNV and CDR2 YYDKDF (reference sequence). The CDR3 is 15 amino acids. The CDR3 region has the DNA TGTGCCACCAGCAGAGGACAGGAGCCGACCTACGAGCAGTACTTC. It specifies CATSRGQEPTYEQYF.

This rearrangement joins TRBV27 to TRBJ1-2, with a possible D match to TRBD1 (5 bases). The CDR3 runs 15 residues. Germline V CDR1 and CDR2: MNHEY, SMNVEV (reference sequence). V lost 6 bases and J 3 bases, leaving 17 bases between the germline ends. The CDR3 region has the DNA TGTGCCAGCAGGCTGGGGGGATTAGGTTACTATGGCTACACCTTC. Encoded protein: CASRLGGLGYYGYTF.

The chain uses TRBV9 and TRBJ2-5; 7 nucleotides match TRBD1. Germline V lookup: CDR1 SGDLS, CDR2 YYNGEE. V lost 3 bases to trimming and J lost 5 bases; unmatched junction nucleotides: 13. This CDR3 spans 16 amino acids. CDR3 region: CASSAPSTGSLETQYF. The CDR3 nucleotides read TGTGCCAGCAGCGCCCCATCGACAGGGAGCCTTGAGACCCAGTACTTC.

A single count supports this clone. This chain connects TRBV6-6 to TRBJ1-2; D is undetermined. V was clipped by 8 bases and J by 4 bases, with 11 bases between them. The germline V gene has CDR1 MNHNY and CDR2 SVGAGI (reference sequence). This CDR3 comprises 12 residues. The CDR3 spells CASVGSLYGYTF. DNA for the CDR3: TGTGCCAGCGTCGGGAGCCTCTATGGCTACACCTTC.

The rearrangement uses TRBV19 and TRBJ2-7; D is possibly TRBD1 (5 bases). Germline CDR1 LNHDA, CDR2 SQIVND (reference sequence). This CDR3 has 15 amino acids. V lost 3 bases to trimming and J lost 0 bases, with 12 bases between them. CDR3 loop: CASSMYPGRSYEQYF. CDR3 DNA sequence: TGTGCCAGTAGTATGTATCCAGGGCGCTCCTACGAGCAGTACTTC.

There are a few counts of this clone. The genes are TRBV18 and TRBJ2-2; possibly TRBD2 for D (6 bases). Germline assignment: CDR1 KGHSH and CDR2 LQKENI. Trimming removed 3 bases from V and 6 bases from J, with 8 bases in between. This CDR3 comprises 13 residues. Here the CDR3 DNA reads TGTGCCAGCTCACCGGGACTGTCCGGGGAGCTGTTTTTT. Protein product: CASSPGLSGELFF.

The J gene is TRBJ2-7, the V gene TRBV28; 12 positions agree with TRBD2. The CDR3 runs 16 residues. Germline-derived CDR1 and CDR2 are MDHEN and SYDVKM. The V and J ends lost 6 bases and 4 bases, in that order; junction bases with no gene match: 10. CDR3 sequence reads: CASSDPLAGGRYEQYF. In nucleotides, the CDR3 is TGTGCCAGCAGCGATCCACTAGCGGGAGGTCGGTACGAGCAGTACTTC.

The J gene is TRBJ1-1, the V gene TRBV5-1; 8 nucleotides line up with TRBD1. With V trimmed by 2 bases and J by 4 bases, 4 bases remained unmatched. Germline assignment: CDR1 SGHRS and CDR2 YFSETQ. This CDR3 comprises 14 residues. The CDR3 region has the DNA TGCGCCAGCAGCTTAAGACAGGGGCTCACTGAAGCTTTCTTT. As protein: CASSLRQGLTEAFF.

This rearrangement joins TRBV28 to TRBJ2-4; 8 bases align to TRBD1. The CDR3 length is 13 residues. V lost 7 bases, J lost 7 bases, and 6 bases stayed unmatched. Per germline, CDR1 MDHEN and CDR2 SYDVKM. The CDR3 bases are TGTGCCAGCATCGACAGGGGCCGGAACATTCAGTACTTC. This encodes CASIDRGRNIQYF.

This clone is a singleton in its sample. The chain carries TRBV4-1 and TRBJ1-3; 7 bases fit TRBD1. The CDR3 has 17 amino acids. V was clipped by 0 bases and J by 0 bases; unmatched bases: 5. CDR1 MGHRA and CDR2 YSYEKL come from the germline V gene. The DNA of the CDR3 is TGCGCCAGCAGCCAAGATTCAGGGGGTTACTCTGGAAACACCATATATTTT. Its translation is CASSQDSGGYSGNTIYF.

The CDR3 region has the DNA TGTGCCAGCAGATTGACAGCTTATAGCAATCAGCCCCAGCATTTT. Translation gives CASRLTAYSNQPQHF. V gene TRBV27 combines with J gene TRBJ1-5, with a possible D match to TRBD1 (5 bases). The CDR3 loop spans 15 amino acids. With 6 bases removed from V and 0 bases from J, the gap between germline ends came to 12 bases. Germline CDR1 and CDR2: MNHEY and SMNVEV (reference sequence).

The V call is TRBV5-1, the J call TRBJ2-1, with D perhaps TRBD1 (7 bases). The CDR3 length is 16 residues. V dropped 0 bases and J dropped 1 base, with 11 bases sitting between them. The germline gives CDR1 SGHRS, CDR2 YFSETQ. The CDR3 is CASSLVAGGSYNEQFF. The CDR3 bases are TGCGCCAGCAGCTTGGTGGCAGGGGGGTCCTACAATGAGCAGTTCTTC.

This sequence joins TRBV6-1 and TRBJ1-1; tentatively, D is TRBD1 (5 bases). Trimming took off 5 bases at V and 0 bases at J, with 7 bases between the two ends. CDR1 is MNHNS, CDR2 SASEGT, per germline. The CDR3 spans 13 residues. CDR3: CASSSRVNTEAFF. CDR3 nucleotide sequence: TGTGCCAGCAGTTCCAGGGTGAACACTGAAGCTTTCTTT.